This is a list of T cell receptor beta chains from one sample in a study of beta chain features in type 1 diabetes. TCRdb's table, derived via immunoSEQ multiplex PCR, lists solely in-frame clones and lacks some. Seen here are about 110,000 clones, less than 40% observed once, and the top ten hold 0.065%. The sequenced material came from stem cell memory CD4+ T cells from blood. These receptors originate from a woman between 18 and 30 years old in good health. CDR3s leave out the opening cysteine and the closing phenylalanine or tryptophan.

CDR3	length	V	J
ASSQGPGLASYEQY	14	TRBV4-1	TRBJ2-7
ASSLSGYTYNEQF	13	TRBV7-2	TRBJ2-1
ASSLRGASALGNNEQF	16	TRBV19	TRBJ2-1
ASSFQAGIGYTEAF	14	TRBV4-2	TRBJ1-1
ASSRGTSGAFYEQY	14	TRBV19	TRBJ2-7
ASSMHRHQPQH	11	TRBV2	TRBJ1-5
ASSLGGLFNEQF	12	TRBV7-8	TRBJ2-1
ASSVIGASRERHNEQF	16	TRBV9	TRBJ2-1
ASSFTSGRRTGELF	14	TRBV7-7	TRBJ2-2
ASSPPIGLSSGNTIY	15	TRBV18	TRBJ1-3
ASSGVPPIRDTQY	13	TRBV7-7	TRBJ2-3
ASMGVRGYNEQF	12	TRBV27	TRBJ2-1
ASSLELAGNYNEQF	14	TRBV11-1	TRBJ2-1
ASSSPSSGRGSSYNEQF	17	TRBV7-9	TRBJ2-1
ASSLWQGAGHEQF	13	TRBV28	TRBJ2-1
ATSRVSPSSGNTIY	14	TRBV15	TRBJ1-3
AWSRGTSGSSGANVLT	16	TRBV30	TRBJ2-6
ASSKLPGARNTEAF	14	TRBV18	TRBJ1-1
ASSFQSYEQY	10	TRBV18	-
ASSSPTIYEQY	11	TRBV27	TRBJ2-7
ASSWGADTQY	10	TRBV18	TRBJ2-3
SLRGFGDGYT	10	TRBV29-1	TRBJ1-2
SVALAAGNTEAF	12	TRBV29-1	TRBJ1-1
ASSLAGREQY	10	TRBV7-9	TRBJ2-7
ASSVGTRGVEQF	12	TRBV9	TRBJ2-1
ASSVYPLRQETQY	13	TRBV9	TRBJ2-5
ASSLARWGGQETQY	14	TRBV5-4	TRBJ2-5
ATSRDPRHEQY	11	TRBV15	TRBJ2-7
SVVLAGTDTQY	11	TRBV29-1	TRBJ2-3
ASSFLTGSTDTQY	13	TRBV28	TRBJ2-3
ASSQVSNYEQY	11	TRBV6-5	TRBJ2-7
ASSSIRTGQNTEAF	14	TRBV27	TRBJ1-1
ASSPIRASGNYNEQF	15	TRBV28	TRBJ2-1
ASTRGGVSSYNEQF	14	TRBV7-3	TRBJ2-1
ASSRAGSSYNEQF	13	TRBV28	TRBJ2-1
SVEHIAPGTDTQY	13	TRBV29-1	TRBJ2-3
ASSLLSRQGGYT	12	TRBV5-6	TRBJ1-2
ASRDLAGLRDRSYNEQF	17	TRBV10-2	TRBJ2-1
ASSFSLGQAF	10	TRBV7-9	TRBJ1-1
ASSLGGTGSDTQY	13	TRBV5-1	TRBJ2-3
ASSSDPHLPGGTEAF	15	TRBV12-1	TRBJ1-1
AISDSKTSGSTDTQY	15	TRBV10-3	TRBJ2-3
ASSLTRDIVYEQY	13	TRBV7-9	TRBJ2-7
ASSQERLAEQF	11	TRBV7-9	TRBJ2-1
ASSSGGSYEQY	11	TRBV10-2	TRBJ2-7
ASSVQGWEPQH	11	TRBV2	TRBJ1-5